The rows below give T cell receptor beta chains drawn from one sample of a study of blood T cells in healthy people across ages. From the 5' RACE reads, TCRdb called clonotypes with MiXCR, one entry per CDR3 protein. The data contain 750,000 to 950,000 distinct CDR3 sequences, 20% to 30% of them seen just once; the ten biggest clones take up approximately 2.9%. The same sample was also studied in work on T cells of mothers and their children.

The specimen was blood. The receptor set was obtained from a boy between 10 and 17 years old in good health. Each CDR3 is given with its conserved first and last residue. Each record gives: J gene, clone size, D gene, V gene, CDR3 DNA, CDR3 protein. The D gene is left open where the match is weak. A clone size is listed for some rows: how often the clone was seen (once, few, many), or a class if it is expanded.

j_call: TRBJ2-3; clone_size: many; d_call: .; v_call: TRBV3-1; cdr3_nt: TGTGCCAGCAGCCAACGGGGGATCAGCACAGATACGCAGTATTTT; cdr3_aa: CASSQRGISTDTQYF
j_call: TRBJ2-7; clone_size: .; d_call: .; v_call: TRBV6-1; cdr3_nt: TGTGCCAGCAGAAGTTCTCTGGGCGAGCAGTACTTC; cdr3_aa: CASRSSLGEQYF
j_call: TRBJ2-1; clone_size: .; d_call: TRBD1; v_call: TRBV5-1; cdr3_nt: TGCGCCAGCAGCCTAGGGACAGCAAGCTCCTACAATGAGCAGTTCTTC; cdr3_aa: CASSLGTASSYNEQFF
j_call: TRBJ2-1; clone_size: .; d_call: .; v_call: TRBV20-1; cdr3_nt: TGCAGTGCTAGAGATCGGGCAGGAAGCTCCTACAATGAGCAGTTCTTC; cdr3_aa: CSARDRAGSSYNEQFF
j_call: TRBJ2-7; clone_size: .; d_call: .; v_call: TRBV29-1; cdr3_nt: TGCAGCGTTGAAGGTGTGGTTTGGGGGACGCGGTCCTACGAGCAGTACTTC; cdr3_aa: CSVEGVVWGTRSYEQYF
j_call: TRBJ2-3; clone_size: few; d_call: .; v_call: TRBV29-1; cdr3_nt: TGCAGCGTCAACGCCCGGGCGCCAGATACGCAGTATTTT; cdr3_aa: CSVNARAPDTQYF
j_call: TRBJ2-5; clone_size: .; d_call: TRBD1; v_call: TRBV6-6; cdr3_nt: TGTGCCAGCAGTTACTCGGGACAGTTAGAGACCCAGTACTTC; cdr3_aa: CASSYSGQLETQYF
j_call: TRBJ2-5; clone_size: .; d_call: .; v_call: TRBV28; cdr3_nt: TGTGCCAGCGGATCCCGACAGGCCTTCCAAGAGACCCAGTACTTC; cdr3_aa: CASGSRQAFQETQYF
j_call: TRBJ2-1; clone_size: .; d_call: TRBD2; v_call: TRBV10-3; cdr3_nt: TGTGCCATCAGTGCGCCGGGACTAGCAGAGCATGAGCAGTTCTTC; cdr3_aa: CAISAPGLAEHEQFF
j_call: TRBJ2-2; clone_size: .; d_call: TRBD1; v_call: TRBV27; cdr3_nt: TGTGCCAGCAGTCAGGACAGGGGGCCCGGGGAGCTGTTTTTT; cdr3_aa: CASSQDRGPGELFF
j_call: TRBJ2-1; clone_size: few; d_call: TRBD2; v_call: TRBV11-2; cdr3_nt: TGTGCCAGCAGCTTATCATCACTAGCGGGGTTATACAATAAGCAGTTCTTC; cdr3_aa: CASSLSSLAGLYNKQFF
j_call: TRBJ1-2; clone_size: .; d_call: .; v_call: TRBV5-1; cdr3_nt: TGCGCCAGCAGCTATACATCGGACTATGGCTACACCTTC; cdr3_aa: CASSYTSDYGYTF
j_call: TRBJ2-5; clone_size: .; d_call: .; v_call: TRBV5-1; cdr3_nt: TGCGCCAGCAGCTTTCCGGGGGGCGTAGAGACCCAGTACTTC; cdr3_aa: CASSFPGGVETQYF
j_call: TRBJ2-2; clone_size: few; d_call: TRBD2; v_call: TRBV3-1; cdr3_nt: TGTGCCAGCAGCCGAGCCGGGACTAGGTTGGGCACCGGGGAGCTGTTTTTT; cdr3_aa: CASSRAGTRLGTGELFF
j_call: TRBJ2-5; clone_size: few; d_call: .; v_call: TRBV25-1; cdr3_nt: TGTGCCAGCAGCCCCAACAGGGAACAAGAGACCCAGTACTTC; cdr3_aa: CASSPNREQETQYF
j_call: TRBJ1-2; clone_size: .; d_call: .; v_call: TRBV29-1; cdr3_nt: TGCAGCGTTTCTAGGACCGCAGGCCACACCTTC; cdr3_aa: CSVSRTAGHTF
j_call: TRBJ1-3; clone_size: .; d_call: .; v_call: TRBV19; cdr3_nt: TGTGCCAGTACCGTTGACAGGGGAAACACCATATATTTT; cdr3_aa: CASTVDRGNTIYF
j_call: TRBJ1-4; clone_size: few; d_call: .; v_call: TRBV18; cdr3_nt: TGTGCCAGCTCACCAAGTGGTAATGAAAAACTGTTTTTT; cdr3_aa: CASSPSGNEKLFF
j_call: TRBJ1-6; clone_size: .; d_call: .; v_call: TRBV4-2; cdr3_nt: TGTGCCAGCAGCAAGGAGGGGCGGGATAATTCACCCCTCCACTTT; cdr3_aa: CASSKEGRDNSPLHF
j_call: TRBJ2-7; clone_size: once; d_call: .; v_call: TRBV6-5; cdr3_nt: TGTGCCAGCAGTTACACTAGGGACATCCGCTACGAGCAGTACTTC; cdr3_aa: CASSYTRDIRYEQYF
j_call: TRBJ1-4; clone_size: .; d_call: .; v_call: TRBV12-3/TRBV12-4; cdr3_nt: TGTGCCAGCAGTTTAGACGGGACTTCCCGGGAAAAACTGTTTTTT; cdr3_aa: CASSLDGTSREKLFF
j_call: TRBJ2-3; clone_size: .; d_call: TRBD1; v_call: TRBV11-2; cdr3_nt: TGTGCCAGCAGCTTAGGGCAGGGGGTCATCGATACGCAGTATTTT; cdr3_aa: CASSLGQGVIDTQYF
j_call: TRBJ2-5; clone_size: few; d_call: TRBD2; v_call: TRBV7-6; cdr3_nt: TGTGCCAGCAGCTCGCAACCGGGACTAGGGGCAGAGACCCAGTACTTC; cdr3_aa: CASSSQPGLGAETQYF
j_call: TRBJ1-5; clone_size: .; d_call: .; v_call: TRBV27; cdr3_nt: TGTGCCAGCAGTTTCACAGGGATAGGTCAGCCCCAGCATTTT; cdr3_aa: CASSFTGIGQPQHF
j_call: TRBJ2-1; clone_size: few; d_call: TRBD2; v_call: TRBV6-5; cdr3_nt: TGTGCCAGCAGTTACTCGATAGGCCTAGCGGGGGTTGAGCAGTTCTTC; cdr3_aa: CASSYSIGLAGVEQFF
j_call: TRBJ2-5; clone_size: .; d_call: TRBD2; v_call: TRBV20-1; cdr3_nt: TGCAGTGCTAGTGGACCGGGACTAGCCGGCCGGGAGACCCAGTACTTC; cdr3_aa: CSASGPGLAGRETQYF
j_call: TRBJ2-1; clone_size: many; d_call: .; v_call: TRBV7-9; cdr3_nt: TGTGCCAGCAGGAAACTAGGCGACTACAATGAGCAGTTCTTC; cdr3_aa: CASRKLGDYNEQFF
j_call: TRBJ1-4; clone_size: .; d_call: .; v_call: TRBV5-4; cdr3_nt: TGTGCCAGCAGCCTGGGGGGAATTAATGAAAAACTGTTTTTT; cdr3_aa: CASSLGGINEKLFF
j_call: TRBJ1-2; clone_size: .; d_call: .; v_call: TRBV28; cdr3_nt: TGTGCCAGCAGTTTCTCGCCCGGGACACCAGGGAGAGGCTACACCTTC; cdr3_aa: CASSFSPGTPGRGYTF
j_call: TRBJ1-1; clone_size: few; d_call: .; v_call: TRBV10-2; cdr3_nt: TGCGCCAGCAGCCACGCAGGGCAAGGTAGTGAAGCTTTCTTT; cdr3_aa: CASSHAGQGSEAFF
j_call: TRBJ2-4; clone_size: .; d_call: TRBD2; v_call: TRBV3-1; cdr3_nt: TGTGCCAGCAGCCAAGATGGGCTAGCGGGAGTCATTCAGTACTTC; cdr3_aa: CASSQDGLAGVIQYF
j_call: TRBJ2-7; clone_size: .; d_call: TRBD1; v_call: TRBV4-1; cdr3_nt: TGCGCCAGCAGCCATCCCGGACAGGGCAGAGAGCAGTACTTC; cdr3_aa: CASSHPGQGREQYF
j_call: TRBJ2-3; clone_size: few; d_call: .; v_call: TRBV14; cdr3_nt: TGTGCCAGCAGCGTAGTCGAGCGGAGGGGAGATACGCAGTATTTT; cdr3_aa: CASSVVERRGDTQYF
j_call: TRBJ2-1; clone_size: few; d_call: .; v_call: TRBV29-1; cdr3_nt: TGCAGCGTAGAAGGTGGGTTTAATGAGCAGTTCTTC; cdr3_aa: CSVEGGFNEQFF
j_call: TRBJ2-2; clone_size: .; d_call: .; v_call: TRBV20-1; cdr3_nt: TGCAGTGCTAGGGACACGAACACCGGGGAGCTGTTTTTT; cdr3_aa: CSARDTNTGELFF
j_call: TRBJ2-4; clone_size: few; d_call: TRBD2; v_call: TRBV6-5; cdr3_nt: TGTGCCAGCAGCCGTGGACTAGCGGGGGGTAACATTCAGTACTTC; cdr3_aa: CASSRGLAGGNIQYF
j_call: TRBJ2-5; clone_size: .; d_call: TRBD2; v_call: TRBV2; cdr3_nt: TGTGCCAGCAGTGTTGAAGCGGGAATGCAAGAGACCCAGTACTTC; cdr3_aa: CASSVEAGMQETQYF
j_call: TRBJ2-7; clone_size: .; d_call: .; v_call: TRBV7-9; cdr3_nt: TGTGCCAGCAGCTTATTCGGAGGTACTACGGAGCAGTACTTC; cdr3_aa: CASSLFGGTTEQYF
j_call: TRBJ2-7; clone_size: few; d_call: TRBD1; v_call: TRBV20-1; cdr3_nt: TGCAGTGCTCGTTCGGACAGGGGGGGATACGAGCAGTACTTC; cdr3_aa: CSARSDRGGYEQYF
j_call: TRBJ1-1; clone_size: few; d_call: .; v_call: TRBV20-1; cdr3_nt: TGCAGTGCTACCAGGACACTTTCCGTCACTGAAGCTTTCTTT; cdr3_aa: CSATRTLSVTEAFF
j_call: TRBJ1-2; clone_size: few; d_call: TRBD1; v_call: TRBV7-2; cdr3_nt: TGTGCCAGCAGCTTCGGCCGGACAGGGCCCTCAGGGGGCTACACCTTC; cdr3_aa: CASSFGRTGPSGGYTF
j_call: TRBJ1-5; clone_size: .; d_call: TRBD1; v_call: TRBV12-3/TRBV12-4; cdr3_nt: TGTGCCAGCGCCCACAGGGGGAGCAATCAGCCCCAGCATTTT; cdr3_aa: CASAHRGSNQPQHF
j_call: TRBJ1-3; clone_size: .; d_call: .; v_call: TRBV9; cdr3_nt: TGTGCCAGCAGCGTAGAGGGGGCTGGAAACACCATATATTTT; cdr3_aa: CASSVEGAGNTIYF
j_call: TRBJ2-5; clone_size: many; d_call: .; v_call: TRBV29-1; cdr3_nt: TGCAGCGTTGAAAGGGTGAGGGAGACCCAGTACTTC; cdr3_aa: CSVERVRETQYF
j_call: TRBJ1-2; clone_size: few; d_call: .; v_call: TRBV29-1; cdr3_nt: TGCAGCGTTGGTACAGACCCTTATGGCTACACCTTC; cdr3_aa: CSVGTDPYGYTF
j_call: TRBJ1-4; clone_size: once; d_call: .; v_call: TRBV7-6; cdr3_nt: TGTGCCAGCAGCCTCAGGGTGGTTGAAAAACTGTTTTTT; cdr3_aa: CASSLRVVEKLFF
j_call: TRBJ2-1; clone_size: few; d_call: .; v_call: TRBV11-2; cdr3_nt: TGTGCCAGCAGCTTCGCGGGGGCTATACCCTACAATGAGCAGTTCTTC; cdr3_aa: CASSFAGAIPYNEQFF
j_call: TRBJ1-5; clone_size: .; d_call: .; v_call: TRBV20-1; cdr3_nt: TGCAGTGCTAGAGATAGCGGACAGCCCCAGCATTTT; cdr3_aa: CSARDSGQPQHF